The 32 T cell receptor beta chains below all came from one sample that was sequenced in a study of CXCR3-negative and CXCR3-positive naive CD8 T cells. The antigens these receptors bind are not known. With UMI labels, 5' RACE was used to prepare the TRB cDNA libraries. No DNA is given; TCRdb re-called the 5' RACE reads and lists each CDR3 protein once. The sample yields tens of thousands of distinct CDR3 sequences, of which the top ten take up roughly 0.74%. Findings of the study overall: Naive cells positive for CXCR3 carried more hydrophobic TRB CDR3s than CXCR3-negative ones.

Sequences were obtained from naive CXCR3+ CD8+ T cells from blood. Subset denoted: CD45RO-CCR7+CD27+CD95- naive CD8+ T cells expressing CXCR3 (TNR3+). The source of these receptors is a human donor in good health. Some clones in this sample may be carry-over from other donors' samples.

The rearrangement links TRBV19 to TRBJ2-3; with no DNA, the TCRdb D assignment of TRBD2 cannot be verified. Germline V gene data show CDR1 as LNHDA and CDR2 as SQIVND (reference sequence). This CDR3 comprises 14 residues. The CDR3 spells CASGTSGSTDTQYF.

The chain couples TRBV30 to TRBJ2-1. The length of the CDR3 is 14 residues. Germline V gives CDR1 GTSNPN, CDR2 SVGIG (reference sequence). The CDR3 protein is CAWNDGSSYNEQFF.

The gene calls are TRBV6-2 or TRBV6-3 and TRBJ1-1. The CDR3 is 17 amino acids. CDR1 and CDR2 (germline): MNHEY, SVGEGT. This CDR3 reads CASRSLISGQTYLRAFF.

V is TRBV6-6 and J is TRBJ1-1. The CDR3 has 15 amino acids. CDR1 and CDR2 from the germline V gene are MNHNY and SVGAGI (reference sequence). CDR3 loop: CASSYPPDMNTEAFF.

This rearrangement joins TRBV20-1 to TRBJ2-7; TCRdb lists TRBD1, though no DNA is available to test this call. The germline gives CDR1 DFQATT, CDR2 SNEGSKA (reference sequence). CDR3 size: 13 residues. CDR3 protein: CSARSGGAYEQYF.

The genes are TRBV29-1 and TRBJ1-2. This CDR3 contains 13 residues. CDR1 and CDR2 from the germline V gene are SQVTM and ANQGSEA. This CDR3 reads CSVGGGTVYGYTF.

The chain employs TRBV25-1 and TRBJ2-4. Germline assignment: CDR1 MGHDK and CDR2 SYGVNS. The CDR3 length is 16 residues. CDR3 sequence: CASSEYGYEAKNIQYF. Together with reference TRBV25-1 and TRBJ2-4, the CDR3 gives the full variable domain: EADIYQTPRYLVIGTGKKITLECSQTMGHDKMYWYQQDPGMELHLIHYSYGVNSTEKGDLSSESTVSRIRTEHFPLTLESARPSHTSQYLCASSEYGYEAKNIQYFGAGTRLSVL.

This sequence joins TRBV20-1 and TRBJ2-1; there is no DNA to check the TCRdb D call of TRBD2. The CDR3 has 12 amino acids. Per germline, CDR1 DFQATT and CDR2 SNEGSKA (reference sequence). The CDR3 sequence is CSARGGRDEQFF.

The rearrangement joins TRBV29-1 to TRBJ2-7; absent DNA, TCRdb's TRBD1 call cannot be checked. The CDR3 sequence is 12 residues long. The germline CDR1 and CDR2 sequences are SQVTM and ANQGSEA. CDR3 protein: CSALPPGGEQYF.

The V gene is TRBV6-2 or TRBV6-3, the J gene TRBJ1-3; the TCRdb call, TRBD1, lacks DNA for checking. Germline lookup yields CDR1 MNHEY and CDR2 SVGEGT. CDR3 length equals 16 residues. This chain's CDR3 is CASSPRTVVSGNTIYF.

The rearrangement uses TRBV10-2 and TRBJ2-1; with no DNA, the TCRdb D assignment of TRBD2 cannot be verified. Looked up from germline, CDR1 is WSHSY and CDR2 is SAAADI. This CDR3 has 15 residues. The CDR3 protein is CASSESSGGWNEQFF.

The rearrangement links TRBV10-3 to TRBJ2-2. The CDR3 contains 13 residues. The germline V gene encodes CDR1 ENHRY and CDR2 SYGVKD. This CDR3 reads CAISTANTGELFF.

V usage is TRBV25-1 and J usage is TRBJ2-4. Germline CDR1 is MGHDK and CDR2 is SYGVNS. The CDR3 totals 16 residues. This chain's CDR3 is CASSDYKILAKNIQYF.

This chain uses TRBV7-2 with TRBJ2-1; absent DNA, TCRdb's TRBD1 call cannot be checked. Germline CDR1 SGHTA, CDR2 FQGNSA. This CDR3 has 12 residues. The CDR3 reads CASSSRGHEQFF.

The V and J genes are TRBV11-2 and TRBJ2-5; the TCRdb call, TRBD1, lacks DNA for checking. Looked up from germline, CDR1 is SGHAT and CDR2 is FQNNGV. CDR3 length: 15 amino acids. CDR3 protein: CASSFHSTTGNPQYF.

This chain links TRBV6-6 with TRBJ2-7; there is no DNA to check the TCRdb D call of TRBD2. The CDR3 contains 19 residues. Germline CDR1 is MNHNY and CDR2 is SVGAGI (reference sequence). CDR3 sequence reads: CASSYWKDSWALESYEQYF.

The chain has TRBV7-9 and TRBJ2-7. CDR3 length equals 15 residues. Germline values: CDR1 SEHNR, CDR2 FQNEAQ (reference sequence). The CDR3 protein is CASSQPEGSPYEQYF.

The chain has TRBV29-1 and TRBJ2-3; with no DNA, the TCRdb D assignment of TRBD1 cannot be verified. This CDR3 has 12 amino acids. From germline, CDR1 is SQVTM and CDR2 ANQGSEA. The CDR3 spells CSVETGTDTQYF.

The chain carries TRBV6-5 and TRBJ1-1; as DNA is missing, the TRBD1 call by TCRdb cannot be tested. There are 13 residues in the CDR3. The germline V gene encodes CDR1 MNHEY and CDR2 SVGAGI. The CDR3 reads CASAGTRGAEAFF.

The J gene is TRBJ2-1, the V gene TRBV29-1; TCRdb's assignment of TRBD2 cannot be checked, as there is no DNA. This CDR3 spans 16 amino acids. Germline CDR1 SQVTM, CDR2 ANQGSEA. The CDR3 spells CSIESSGTSGYNEQFF.

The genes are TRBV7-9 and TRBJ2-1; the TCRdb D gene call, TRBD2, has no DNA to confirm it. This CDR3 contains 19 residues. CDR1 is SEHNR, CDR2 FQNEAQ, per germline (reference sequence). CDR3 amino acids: CASSLAWGGDYLSYNEQFF.

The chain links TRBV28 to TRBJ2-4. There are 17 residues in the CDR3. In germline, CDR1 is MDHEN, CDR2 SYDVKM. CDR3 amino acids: CASSLMAQLLAKNIQYF.

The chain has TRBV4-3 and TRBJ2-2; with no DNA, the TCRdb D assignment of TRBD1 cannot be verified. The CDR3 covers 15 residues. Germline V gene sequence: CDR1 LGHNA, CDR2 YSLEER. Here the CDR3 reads CASSRRGRGTGELFF.

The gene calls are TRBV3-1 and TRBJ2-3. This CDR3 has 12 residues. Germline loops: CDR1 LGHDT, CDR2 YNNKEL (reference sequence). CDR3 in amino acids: CASSQGTDTQYF.

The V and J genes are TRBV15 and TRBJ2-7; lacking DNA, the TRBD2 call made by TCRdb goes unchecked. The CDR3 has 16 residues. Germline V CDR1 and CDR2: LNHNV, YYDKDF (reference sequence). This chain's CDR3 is CATSTERGSGAYEQYF.

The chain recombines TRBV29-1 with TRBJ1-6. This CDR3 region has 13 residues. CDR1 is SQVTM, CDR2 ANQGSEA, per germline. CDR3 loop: CSVGGELNSPLHF.

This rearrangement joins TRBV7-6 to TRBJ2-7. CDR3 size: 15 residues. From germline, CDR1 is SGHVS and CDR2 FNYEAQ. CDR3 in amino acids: CASSEEGFRSYEQYF.

The CDR3 sequence: CASDEGPYNEQFF. The V and J genes are TRBV2 and TRBJ2-1; TCRdb's assignment of TRBD2 cannot be checked, as there is no DNA. CDR1 SNHLY and CDR2 FYNNEI come from the germline V gene. This CDR3 has 13 amino acids.

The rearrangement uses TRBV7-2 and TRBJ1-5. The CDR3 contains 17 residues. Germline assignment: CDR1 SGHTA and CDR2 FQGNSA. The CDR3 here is CASSLGPIGYSNQPQHF.

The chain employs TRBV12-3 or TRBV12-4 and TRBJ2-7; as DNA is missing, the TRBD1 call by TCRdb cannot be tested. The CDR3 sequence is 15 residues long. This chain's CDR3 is CASSLAPGQGVEQYF.

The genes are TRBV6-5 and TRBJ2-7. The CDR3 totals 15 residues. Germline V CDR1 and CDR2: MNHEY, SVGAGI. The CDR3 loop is CASSYSFDRSYEQYF.

Here the CDR3 reads CASSKGQGHEQYF. The chain carries TRBV14 and TRBJ2-7; TCRdb proposes TRBD1, but this gene call is untestable without DNA. The CDR3 extends over 13 amino acids. Germline values: CDR1 SGHDN, CDR2 FVKESK.